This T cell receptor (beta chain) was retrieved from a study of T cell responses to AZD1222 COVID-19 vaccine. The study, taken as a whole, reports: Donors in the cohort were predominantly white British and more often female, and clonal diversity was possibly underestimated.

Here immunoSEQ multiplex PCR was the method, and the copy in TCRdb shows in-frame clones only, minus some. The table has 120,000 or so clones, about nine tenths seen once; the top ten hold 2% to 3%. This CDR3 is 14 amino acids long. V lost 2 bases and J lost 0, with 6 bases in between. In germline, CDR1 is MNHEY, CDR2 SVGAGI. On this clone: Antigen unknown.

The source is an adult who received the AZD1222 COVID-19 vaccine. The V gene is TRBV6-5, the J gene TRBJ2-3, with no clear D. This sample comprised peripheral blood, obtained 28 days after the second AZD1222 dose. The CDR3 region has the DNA TGTGCCAGCAGTTACGGCCCAAGCACAGATACGCAGTATTTT. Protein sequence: CASSYGPSTDTQYF.